A single sample gave rise to the 20 T cell receptor beta chains below, sequenced in a study of T cell repertoires in cytomegalovirus infection. TCRdb reprocessed the reads via MiXCR and lists one record per CDR3 protein. The table includes 250,000 or so distinct CDR3 sequences, about 18% detected once. The sequenced material came from CD8+ T cells from PBMCs. The receptors derive from a human donor in good health (CMV status not recorded). Some clones in this sample may be carry-over from other donors' samples.

V and J are TRBV29-1 and TRBJ2-6; D may be TRBD1 or TRBD2 (5 bases each). Trimming removed 6 bases at V and 0 bases at J, with 21 bases between. Germline CDR1 is SQVTM and CDR2 is ANQGSEA. The CDR3 consists of 18 residues. This CDR3 reads CSVEGRGPGNSGANVLTF. The CDR3 DNA reads as TGCAGCGTCGAGGGTAGGGGTCCAGGGAACTCTGGGGCCAACGTCCTGACTTTC.

J is TRBJ2-1 and V is TRBV6-6, with D possibly being TRBD1 (5 bases). Trimming removed 3 bases at V and 6 bases at J, with 12 bases between. The V gene's germline CDR1 is MNHNY and CDR2 SVGAGI (reference sequence). CDR3 length: 14 residues. The CDR3 loop reads CASSYSTVPNEQFF. The CDR3 region has the DNA TGTGCCAGCAGTTATTCGACAGTCCCCAATGAGCAGTTCTTC.

On this clonotype itself: A read error may be the cause here, since a much bigger clone is one base away. The chain uses TRBV7-9 and TRBJ2-1; D might be TRBD2 (6 bases). V was pared by 3 bases and J by 3 bases, with 9 bases between. The CDR3 spans 14 residues. CDR1 SEHNR and CDR2 FQNEAQ come from the germline V gene (reference sequence). This CDR3 reads CASSFAGCYNEQFF. Here the CDR3 DNA reads TGTGCCAGCAGCTTTGCGGGGTGCTACAATGAGCAGTTCTTC.

This clonotype was detected only a few times. This chain links TRBV20-1 with TRBJ2-7; D is possibly TRBD1 (7 bases). The CDR3 extends over 19 amino acids. Between the trimmed V and J ends, which lost 0 bases and 4 bases, there was a span of 28 bases. Germline-derived CDR1 and CDR2 are DFQATT and SNEGSKA (reference sequence). CDR3 nucleotides: TGCAGTGCTAGAGATCGGTCAGGGGGGATACGGGCAGTGGTTTACGAGCAGTACTTC. It specifies CSARDRSGGIRAVVYEQYF.

As for this clonotype: Germline is not matched at one junction end, which may reflect a read error. The chain has TRBV4-1 and TRBJ2-7; TRBD1 matches 8 bases. Germline lookup yields CDR1 MGHRA and CDR2 YSYEKL. The CDR3 covers 16 residues. CDR3 protein: CASSQDWQGANYEQYF. CDR3 coding DNA: TGTGCCAGCAGCCAAGATTGGCAGGGGGCCAACTACGAGCAGTACTTC.

This sequence joins TRBV5-6 and TRBJ2-2; TRBD1 aligns across 10 bases. The CDR3 spans 17 residues. V shed 3 bases, J shed 5 bases, and the junction held 10 bases outside the gene matches. CDR1 is SGHDT and CDR2 is YYEEEE in the germline V gene. The CDR3 DNA reads TGTGCCAGCAGCTGGGGGACAGGGGCAATTCGGACCGGGGAGCTGTTTTTT. Protein sequence: CASSWGTGAIRTGELFF.

The table lists this clonotype with many counts. J is TRBJ1-5 and V is TRBV6-2 or TRBV6-3; TRBD1 agrees at 7 bases. V was pared by 6 bases and J by 0 bases, with 8 bases of the junction left unmatched. CDR1 is MNHEY and CDR2 is SVGEGT in the germline V gene. The length of the CDR3 is 16 residues. The CDR3 bases are TGTGCCAGCAGCCCCGGACAGGAGTATAGCAATCAGCCCCAGCATTTT. Protein product: CASSPGQEYSNQPQHF.

J is TRBJ2-7 and V is TRBV20-1; 10 positions agree with TRBD1. Germline CDR1 and CDR2: DFQATT and SNEGSKA (reference sequence). CDR3 length: 15 amino acids. The trim removed 5 bases at V and 4 bases at J, leaving 11 bases unmatched. CDR3 DNA sequence: TGCAGTGCTCTTCAGCCGGGACAGGGGTTTTACGAGCAGTACTTC. Translation gives CSALQPGQGFYEQYF.

This clonotype turned up a few times. The CDR3 sequence is CASSLGWGAYEQYF. In DNA, the CDR3 is TGTGCCAGCAGCTTAGGTTGGGGGGCGTACGAGCAGTACTTC. V usage is TRBV7-2 and J usage is TRBJ2-7, with D tentatively TRBD1 or TRBD2 (6 bases each). This CDR3 comprises 14 residues. Trimming shortened V by 1 base and J by 4 bases, and 11 bases separated the two germline ends. CDR1 is SGHTA, CDR2 FQGNSA, per germline.

CDR3 residues: CASSQDQGEFVYGYTF. The CDR3 DNA reads TGTGCCAGCAGCCAAGACCAGGGGGAGTTTGTATATGGCTACACCTTC. The chain employs TRBV7-2 and TRBJ1-2; 7 positions agree with TRBD1. This CDR3 has 16 residues. The trim removed 5 bases at V and 5 bases at J, leaving 14 bases unmatched. The germline V gene has CDR1 SGHTA and CDR2 FQGNSA.

The chain employs TRBV5-1 and TRBJ2-7, with 7 bases matching TRBD1. Germline lookup yields CDR1 SGHRS and CDR2 YFSETQ. The junction had 5 bases not matched to a gene; V was cut back by 5 bases and J by 0 bases. The CDR3 has 14 residues. CDR3 DNA sequence: TGCGCCAGCAGTCAAGACAGGGCCTCCTACGAGCAGTACTTC. This translates into CASSQDRASYEQYF.

This chain connects TRBV9 to TRBJ2-2, with TRBD1 identical over 12 bases. CDR1 SGDLS and CDR2 YYNGEE come from the germline V gene. CDR3 length: 15 residues. V trimming: 3 bases; J trimming: 10 bases; junction bases outside the gene matches: 7. Here the CDR3 reads CASSEGQGASVELFF. CDR3 nucleotides: TGTGCCAGCAGCGAGGGACAGGGGGCCTCCGTGGAGCTGTTTTTT.

This clonotype was counted only a few times. The chain has TRBV4-1 and TRBJ2-2; D remains ambiguous. The ends were cut back, 5 bases at V and 3 bases at J, with 7 bases in the middle. The CDR3 sequence is 13 residues long. CDR1 is MGHRA, CDR2 YSYEKL, per germline. CDR3: CASSSTDTGELFF. DNA of the CDR3: TGCGCCAGCAGCTCGACGGACACCGGGGAGCTGTTTTTT.

This clonotype showed up many times. The genes are TRBV6-6 and TRBJ1-5; D not certain. This CDR3 has 14 residues. Germline V CDR1 and CDR2: MNHNY, SVGAGI (reference sequence). Trimming cost V 0 bases and J 3 bases, with 6 bases left between them. The CDR3 region is CASSYSVTNQPQHF. The CDR3 DNA reads TGTGCCAGCAGTTACTCGGTCACCAATCAGCCCCAGCATTTT.

The chain has TRBV7-6 and TRBJ2-7, with 9 nucleotides matching TRBD1. Per the germline V gene, CDR1 is SGHVS and CDR2 is FNYEAQ. The CDR3 is made up of 15 amino acids. V dropped 4 bases and J dropped 5; count of bases not matched to a gene: 9. CDR3 in DNA: TGTGCCAGCAGCTGGCCGGGACAGGGCCTGAACGAGCAGTACTTC. This gives the protein CASSWPGQGLNEQYF.

There are many counts of this clonotype. The chain employs TRBV6-6 and TRBJ2-3; no reliable D call. The length of the CDR3 is 13 residues. Trimming cost V 6 bases and J 0 bases, with 7 bases left between them. Germline V lookup: CDR1 MNHNY, CDR2 SVGAGI (reference sequence). The chain's CDR3 is CASSQYSTDTQYF. The CDR3 nucleotides read TGTGCCAGCAGCCAGTATAGCACAGATACGCAGTATTTT.

This clonotype was found many times. This rearrangement joins TRBV7-9 to TRBJ2-4; 7 bases are a match to TRBD1. The CDR3 extends over 17 amino acids. Germline values: CDR1 SEHNR, CDR2 FQNEAQ (reference sequence). J gave up 3 bases and V 4 bases, and 12 bases lay outside the gene matches. The CDR3 is CASSSELTGPLKNIQYF. As DNA, the CDR3 is TGTGCCAGCAGCTCGGAGTTGACAGGGCCCCTCAAAAACATTCAGTACTTC.

V and J are TRBV7-6 and TRBJ1-1; 10 bases match TRBD1. Germline V lookup: CDR1 SGHVS, CDR2 FNYEAQ. The CDR3 contains 13 residues. The ends lost 6 bases at V and 6 bases at J; junction bases unmatched: 4. The CDR3 is CASSQGQGAEAFF. CDR3 nucleotides: TGTGCCAGCAGTCAAGGACAGGGGGCTGAAGCTTTCTTT.

This clonotype was detected only a few times. The V call is TRBV27, the J call TRBJ2-3; 8 bases agree with TRBD1. Germline V gives CDR1 MNHEY, CDR2 SMNVEV (reference sequence). V lost 5 bases and J lost 4; bases outside the gene matches: 11. The CDR3 covers 16 residues. In DNA form, the CDR3 reads TGTGCCAGCAGTCCGCCTAGGACAGGGCTGCCAGATACGCAGTATTTT. It specifies CASSPPRTGLPDTQYF.

The chain joins TRBV4-2 to TRBJ1-1; D is unresolved. CDR3 length: 15 amino acids. Trimming left V 3 bases short and J 1 base short, with 12 bases between. In germline, CDR1 is LGHNA, CDR2 YNFKEQ. CDR3 amino acids: CASSQNPDGNTEAFF. Written as DNA, the CDR3 is TGTGCCAGCAGCCAGAACCCGGACGGGAACACTGAAGCTTTCTTT.